Shown below are 13 T cell receptor beta chains from a single sample sequenced in a study of shared clonotypes between healthy human individuals. Naive CD8 cells were CD45RO-negative, positively selected for CCR7, excluding terminally differentiated effector memory CD45RA+ cells. Sequenced by immunoSEQ multiplex PCR; TCRdb stores in-frame clones only, minus some. This table has roughly 550,000 clones, over 95% appearing once. The sample taken for sequencing was naive CD8+ T cells sorted from blood. The receptors originated from a woman aged 25-40 years in good health.

Details on this clone: This specimen includes other DNA sequences encoding the same CDR3. The V and J genes are TRBV27 and TRBJ1-5; weak D call: TRBD1 (5 bases). The CDR3 runs to 14 residues. Germline V CDR1 and CDR2: MNHEY, SMNVEV (reference sequence). V shed 3 bases and J shed 4 bases, with 10 bases lying between them. CDR3 nucleotide sequence: TGTGCCAGCAGTTTGGTTGGGGGAAATCAGCCCCAGCATTTT. It codes for CASSLVGGNQPQHF.

The rearrangement joins TRBV28 to TRBJ2-1; D may be TRBD1 (5 bases). The germline V and J ends were trimmed by 3 bases and 8 bases, with 20 bases remaining between them. CDR3 size: 16 residues. Germline V gene data show CDR1 as MDHEN and CDR2 as SYDVKM. CDR3 nucleotide sequence: TGTGCCAGCAGTTTTTCCGTGACAGCGAGGATTGATGAGCAGTTCTTC. Translating gives CASSFSVTARIDEQFF.

V usage is TRBV5-5 and J usage is TRBJ2-5; weak D call: TRBD1 (6 bases). The J call is doubtful: the DNA matches TRBJ2-7 better. Germline V lookup: CDR1 SGHKS, CDR2 YYEKEE (reference sequence). The CDR3 runs to 13 residues. CDR3 residues: CASSSDRTYEQYF. CDR3 DNA sequence: TGTGCCAGCAGCTCGGACAGAACCTACGAGCAGTACTTC.

This clone occurred once. The genes are TRBV9 and TRBJ2-1; D possibly uses TRBD1 or TRBD2 (5 bases each). The CDR3 has 15 residues. CDR1 is SGDLS and CDR2 is YYNGEE in the germline V gene. V lost 0 bases to trimming and J lost 10 bases, with 17 bases between them. The CDR3 spells CASSVGVGEIREQFF. The DNA for the CDR3 is TGTGCCAGCAGCGTAGGGGTAGGGGAGATACGCGAGCAGTTCTTC.

The CDR3 loop is CASSAESYNEQFF. The CDR3 coding sequence is TGTGCCAGCAGCGCGGAGTCTTACAATGAGCAGTTCTTC. The rearrangement joins TRBV7-9 to TRBJ2-1; D not certain. Between the trimmed V and J ends, which lost 5 bases and 4 bases, there was a span of 9 bases. The CDR3 loop spans 13 amino acids. Germline V gene data show CDR1 as SEHNR and CDR2 as FQNEAQ (reference sequence). The variable domain in full, completed from reference TRBV7-9 and TRBJ2-1, reads DTGVSQNPRHKITKRGQNVTFRCDPISEHNRLYWYRQTLGQGPEFLTYFQNEAQLEKSRLLSDRFSAERPKGSFSTLEIQRTEQGDSAMYLCASSAESYNEQFFGPGTRLTVL.

This chain uses TRBV5-8 with TRBJ2-3; D uncertain. V was pared by 0 bases and J by 9 bases, with 14 bases between. CDR3 size: 14 residues. CDR1 and CDR2 (germline): SGHTS, YDEGEE. The CDR3 region has the DNA TGTGCCAGCAGCTTGGCCGTGACACTGGGCACGCAGTATTTT. Translated, it gives CASSLAVTLGTQYF.

The V call is TRBV5-1, the J call TRBJ2-1; unclear D gene. The CDR3 is 13 residues long. Germline assignment: CDR1 SGHRS and CDR2 YFSETQ. Deletions cut 2 bases from V and 3 bases from J, with 6 bases between. CDR3 loop: CASSFNNYNEQFF. DNA for the CDR3: TGCGCCAGCAGCTTTAATAACTACAATGAGCAGTTCTTC.

The V call is TRBV6-1, the J call TRBJ1-5; D may be TRBD1 (6 bases). The CDR3 totals 13 residues. Germline CDR1 and CDR2: MNHNS and SASEGT. Trimming removed 6 bases from V and 0 bases from J, with 6 bases in between. The CDR3 spells CASRGGSNQPQHF. As DNA, the CDR3 is TGTGCCAGCAGAGGGGGTAGCAATCAGCCCCAGCATTTT.

V usage is TRBV11-2 and J usage is TRBJ2-1; 12 nucleotides agree with TRBD1. V trimming: 5 bases; J trimming: 8 bases; junction bases outside the gene matches: 7. Germline CDR1 SGHAT, CDR2 FQNNGV. The CDR3 totals 15 residues. For the CDR3, the DNA is TGTGCCAGCAGCCCGACCGGGACAGGGGGCGATGAGCAGTTCTTC. Translating it yields CASSPTGTGGDEQFF.

This rearrangement joins TRBV29-1 to TRBJ1-3; D not certain. V was cut by 1 base and J by 2 bases, with 12 bases left in between. Per the germline V gene, CDR1 is SQVTM and CDR2 is ANQGSEA. CDR3 length equals 15 residues. The CDR3 sequence: CSVEGGRFAGNTIYF. Here the CDR3 DNA reads TGCAGCGTTGAAGGAGGGAGGTTCGCTGGAAACACCATATATTTT. Looking up the rest from reference TRBV29-1 and TRBJ1-3 gives the full variable domain: SAVISQKPSRDICQRGTSLTIQCQVDSQVTMMFWYRQQPGQSLTLIATANQGSEATYESGFVIDKFPISRPNLTFSTLTVSNMSPEDSSIYLCSVEGGRFAGNTIYFGEGSWLTVV.

The chain employs TRBV4-1 and TRBJ1-4; 11 bases fit TRBD1. CDR3 length equals 18 residues. V gave up 5 bases and J gave up 2 bases; unmatched junction bases: 10. Germline CDR1 is MGHRA and CDR2 is YSYEKL. The CDR3 bases are TGCGCCAGCAGCGCCCGGACAGGGGGCAAGGAGACTAATGAAAAACTGTTTTTT. The encoded protein is CASSARTGGKETNEKLFF.

This clone appeared a single time. V usage is TRBV29-1 and J usage is TRBJ2-7, with D tentatively TRBD2 (6 bases). The V end was cut by 1 base, the J end by 2 bases, with 12 bases between. The CDR3 has 14 residues. Germline CDR1 SQVTM, CDR2 ANQGSEA. DNA for the CDR3: TGCAGCGTTGAAGGAGGCGGGAACGCCTACGAGCAGTACTTC. Translating it yields CSVEGGGNAYEQYF.

The V and J genes are TRBV7-9 and TRBJ2-5; TRBD2 matches 9 bases. There are 15 residues in the CDR3. V was pared by 4 bases and J by 5 bases, with 8 bases of the junction left unmatched. The germline V gene encodes CDR1 SEHNR and CDR2 FQNEAQ (reference sequence). The CDR3 loop is CASSSRTSDEETQYF. CDR3 sequence (DNA): TGTGCCAGCAGCTCCCGGACTAGCGATGAGGAGACCCAGTACTTC.